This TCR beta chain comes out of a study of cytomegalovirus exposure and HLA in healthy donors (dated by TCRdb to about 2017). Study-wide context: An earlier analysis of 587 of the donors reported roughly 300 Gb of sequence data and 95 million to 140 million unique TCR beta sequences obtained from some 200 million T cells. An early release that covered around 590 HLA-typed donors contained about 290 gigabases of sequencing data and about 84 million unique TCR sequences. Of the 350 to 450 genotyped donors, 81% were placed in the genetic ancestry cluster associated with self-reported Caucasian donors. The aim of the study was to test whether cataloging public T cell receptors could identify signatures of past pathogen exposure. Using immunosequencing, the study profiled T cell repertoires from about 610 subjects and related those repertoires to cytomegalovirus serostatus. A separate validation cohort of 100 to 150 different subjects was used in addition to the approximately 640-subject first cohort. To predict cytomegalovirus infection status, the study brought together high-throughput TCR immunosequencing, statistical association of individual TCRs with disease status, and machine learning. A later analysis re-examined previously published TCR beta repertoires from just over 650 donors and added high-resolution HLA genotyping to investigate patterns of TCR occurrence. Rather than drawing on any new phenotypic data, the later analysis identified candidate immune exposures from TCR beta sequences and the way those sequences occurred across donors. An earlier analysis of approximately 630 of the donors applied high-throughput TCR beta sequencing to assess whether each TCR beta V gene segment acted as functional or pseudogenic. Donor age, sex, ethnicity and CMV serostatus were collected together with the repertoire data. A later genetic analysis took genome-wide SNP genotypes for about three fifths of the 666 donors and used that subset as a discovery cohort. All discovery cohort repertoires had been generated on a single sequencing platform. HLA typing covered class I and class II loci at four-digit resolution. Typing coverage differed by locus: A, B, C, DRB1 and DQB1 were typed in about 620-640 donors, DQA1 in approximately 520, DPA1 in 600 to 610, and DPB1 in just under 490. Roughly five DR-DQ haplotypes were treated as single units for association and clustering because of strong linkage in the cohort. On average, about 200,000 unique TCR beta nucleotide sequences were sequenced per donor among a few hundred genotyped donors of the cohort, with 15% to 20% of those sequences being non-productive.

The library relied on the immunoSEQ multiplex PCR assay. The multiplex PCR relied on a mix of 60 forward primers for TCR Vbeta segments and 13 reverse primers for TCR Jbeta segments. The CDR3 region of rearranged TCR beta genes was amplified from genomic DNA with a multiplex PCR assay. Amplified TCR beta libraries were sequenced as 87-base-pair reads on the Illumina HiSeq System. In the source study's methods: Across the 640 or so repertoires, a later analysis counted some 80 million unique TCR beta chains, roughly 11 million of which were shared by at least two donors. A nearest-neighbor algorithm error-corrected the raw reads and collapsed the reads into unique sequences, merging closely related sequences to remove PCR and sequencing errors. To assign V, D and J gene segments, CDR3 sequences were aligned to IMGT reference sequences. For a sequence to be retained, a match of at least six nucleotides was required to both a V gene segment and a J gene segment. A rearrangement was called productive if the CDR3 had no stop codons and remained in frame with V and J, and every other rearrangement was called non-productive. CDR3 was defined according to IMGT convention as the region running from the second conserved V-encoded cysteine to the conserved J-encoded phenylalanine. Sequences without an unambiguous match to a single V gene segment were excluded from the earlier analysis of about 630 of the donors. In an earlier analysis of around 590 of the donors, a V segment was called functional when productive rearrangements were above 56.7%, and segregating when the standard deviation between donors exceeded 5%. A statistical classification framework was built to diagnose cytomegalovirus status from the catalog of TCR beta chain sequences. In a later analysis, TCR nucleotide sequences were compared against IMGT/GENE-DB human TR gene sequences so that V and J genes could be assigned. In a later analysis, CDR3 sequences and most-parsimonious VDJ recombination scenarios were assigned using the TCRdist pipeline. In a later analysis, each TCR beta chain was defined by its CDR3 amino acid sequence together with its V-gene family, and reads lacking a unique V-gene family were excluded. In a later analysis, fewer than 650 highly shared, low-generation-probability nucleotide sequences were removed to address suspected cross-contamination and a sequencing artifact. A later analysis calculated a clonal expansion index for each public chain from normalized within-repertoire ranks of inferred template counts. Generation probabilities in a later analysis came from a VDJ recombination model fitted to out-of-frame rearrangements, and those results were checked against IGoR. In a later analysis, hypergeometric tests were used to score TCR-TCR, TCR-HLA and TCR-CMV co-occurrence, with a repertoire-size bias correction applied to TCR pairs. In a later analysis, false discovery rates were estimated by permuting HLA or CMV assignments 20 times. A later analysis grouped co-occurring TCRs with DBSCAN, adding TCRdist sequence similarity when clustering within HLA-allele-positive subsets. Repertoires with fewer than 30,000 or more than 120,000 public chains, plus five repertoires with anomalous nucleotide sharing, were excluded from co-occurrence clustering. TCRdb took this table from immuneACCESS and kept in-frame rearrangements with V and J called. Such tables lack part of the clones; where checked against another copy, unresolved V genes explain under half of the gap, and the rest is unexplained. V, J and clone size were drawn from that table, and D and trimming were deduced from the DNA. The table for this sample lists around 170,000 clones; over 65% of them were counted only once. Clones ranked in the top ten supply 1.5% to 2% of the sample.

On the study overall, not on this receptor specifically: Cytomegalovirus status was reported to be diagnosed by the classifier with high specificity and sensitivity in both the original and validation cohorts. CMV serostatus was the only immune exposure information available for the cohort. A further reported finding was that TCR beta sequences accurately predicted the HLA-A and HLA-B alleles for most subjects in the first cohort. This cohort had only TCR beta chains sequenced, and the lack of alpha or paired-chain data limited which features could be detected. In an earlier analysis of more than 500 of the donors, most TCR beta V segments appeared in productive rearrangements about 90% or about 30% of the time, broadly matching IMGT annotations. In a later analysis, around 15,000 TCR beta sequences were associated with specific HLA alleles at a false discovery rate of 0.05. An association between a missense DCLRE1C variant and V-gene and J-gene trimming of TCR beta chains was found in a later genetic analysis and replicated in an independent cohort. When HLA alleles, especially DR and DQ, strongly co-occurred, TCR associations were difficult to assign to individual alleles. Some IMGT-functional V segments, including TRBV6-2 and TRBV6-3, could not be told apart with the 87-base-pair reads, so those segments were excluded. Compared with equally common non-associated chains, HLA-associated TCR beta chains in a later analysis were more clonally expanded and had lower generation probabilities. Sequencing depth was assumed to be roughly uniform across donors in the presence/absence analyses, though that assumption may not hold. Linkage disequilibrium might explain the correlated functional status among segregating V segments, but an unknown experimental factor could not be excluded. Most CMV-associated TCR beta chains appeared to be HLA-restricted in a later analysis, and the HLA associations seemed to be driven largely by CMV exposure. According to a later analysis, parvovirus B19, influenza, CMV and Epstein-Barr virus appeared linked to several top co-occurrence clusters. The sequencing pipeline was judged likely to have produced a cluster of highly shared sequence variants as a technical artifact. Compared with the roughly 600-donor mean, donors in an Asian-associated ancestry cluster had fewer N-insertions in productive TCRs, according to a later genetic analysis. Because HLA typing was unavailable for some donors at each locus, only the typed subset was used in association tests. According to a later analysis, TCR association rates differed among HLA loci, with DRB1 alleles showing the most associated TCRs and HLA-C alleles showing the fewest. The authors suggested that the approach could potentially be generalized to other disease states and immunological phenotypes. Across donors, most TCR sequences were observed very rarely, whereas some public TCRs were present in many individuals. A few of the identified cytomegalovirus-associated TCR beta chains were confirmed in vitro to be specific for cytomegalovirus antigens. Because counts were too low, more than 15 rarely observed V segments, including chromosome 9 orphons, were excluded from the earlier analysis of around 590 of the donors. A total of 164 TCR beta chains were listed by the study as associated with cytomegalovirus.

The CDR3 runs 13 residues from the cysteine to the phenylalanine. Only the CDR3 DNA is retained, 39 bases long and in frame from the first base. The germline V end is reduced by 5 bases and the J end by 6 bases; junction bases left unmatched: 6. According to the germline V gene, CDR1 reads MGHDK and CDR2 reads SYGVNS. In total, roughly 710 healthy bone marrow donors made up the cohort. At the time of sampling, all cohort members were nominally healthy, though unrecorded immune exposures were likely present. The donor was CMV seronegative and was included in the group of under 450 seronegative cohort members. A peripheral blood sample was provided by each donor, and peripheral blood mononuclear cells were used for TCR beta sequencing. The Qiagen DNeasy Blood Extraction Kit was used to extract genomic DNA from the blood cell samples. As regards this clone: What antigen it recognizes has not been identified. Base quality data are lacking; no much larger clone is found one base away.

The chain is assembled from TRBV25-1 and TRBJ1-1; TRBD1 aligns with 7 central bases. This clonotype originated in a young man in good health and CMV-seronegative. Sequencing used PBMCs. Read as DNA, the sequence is TGTGCCAGCAGTACTACAGGGGCATCTGAAGCTTTCTTT. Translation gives CASSTTGASEAFF.